This T cell receptor beta chain comes out of a study of blood T cells in healthy people across ages. This clonotype was recorded a few times. Germline CDR1 and CDR2: SQVTM and ANQGSEA. The CDR3 has 16 residues. V gave up 1 base and J gave up 5 bases, with 18 bases separating them. Then a second PCR, running roughly 6 to 12 cycles, was carried out with a sample-barcoded 5' primer and a J-beta primer mix. TCRdb re-analysed the 5' RACE reads in MiXCR, keeping a single row per CDR3 protein. The sample has approximately 670,000 distinct CDR3 sequences, 40% to 50% seen once; the top ten hold 25% to 35%. The receptor's source is an older man in good health. The V and J genes are TRBV29-1 and TRBJ2-1; D is possibly TRBD2 (7 bases). The sequencing input was blood. CDR3 DNA: TGCAGCGTTGAAGCGCAGGGGCGGGGGAAGGACAATGAGCAGTTCTTC. Residues: CSVEAQGRGKDNEQFF.